One TCR beta chain is described in this entry. This entry belongs to a study of blood T cell repertoires in COVID-19. Study context: Some COVID-19 samples were acute and others convalescent; all came from the United States, Italy and Spain.

Clones were sequenced by immunoSEQ multiplex PCR, and TCRdb holds only the in-frame ones, with some missing. The table includes under 450,000 clones, approximately 86% detected once. What was sequenced was peripheral blood. This clonotype originated in a woman aged 55-69 years with COVID-19, enrolled during active disease.

CDR3 in amino acids: CARSSDREGRRETQYF. CDR3 nucleotide sequence: TGTGCCAGAAGCTCCGACAGGGAAGGTAGGCGGGAGACCCAGTACTTC. The V and J genes are TRBV5-3 and TRBJ2-5; 7 bases are shared with TRBD1. TRBV5-3 counts as an open reading frame of uncertain function. CDR3 length: 16 amino acids. Trimming took 3 bases from V and 5 from J; bases not matched to a gene: 13.